This entry describes one T cell receptor beta chain. CDR1 is SNHLY and CDR2 is FYNNEI in the germline V gene. V lost 6 bases, J lost 5 bases, and 5 bases stayed unmatched. The CDR3 sequence is 14 residues long. This entry is derived from a study of control samples from healthy donors and cancer patients. This table comes from immunoSEQ multiplex PCR, and its TCRdb copy is limited to in-frame clones, with some not included. The profile shows fewer than 500,000 clones, around 90% of them singletons. Sequencing input: PBMCs. V usage is TRBV2 and J usage is TRBJ2-3; 10 positions match TRBD1. The TCR was taken from a man aged 40-49 years with head and neck cancer. DNA for the CDR3: TGTGCCAGCAGCCAGGGACAGGGGTTAGATACGCAGTATTTT. Translated: CASSQGQGLDTQYF.